The 21 T cell receptor beta chains listed next were all sequenced from one sample in a study of beta chain features in type 1 diabetes. TCRB transcripts that were expressed got sequenced, as all of the isolated RNA had been reverse transcribed. Sequenced by immunoSEQ multiplex PCR; TCRdb stores in-frame clones only, minus some. This table holds 220,000 or so clones, around 68% found once. Material for sequencing was naive CD4+ T cells from blood. The receptors stem from a young man in good health.

The chain joins TRBV29-1 to TRBJ2-5; 12 bases match TRBD1. The CDR3 is made up of 15 amino acids. V was pared by 6 bases and J by 5 bases, with 10 bases of the junction left unmatched. Per germline, CDR1 SQVTM and CDR2 ANQGSEA. The CDR3 nucleotides read TGCAGCGTCCTACCCCGGGACAGGGGGCTTGAGACCCAGTACTTC. This codes for CSVLPRDRGLETQYF.

The chain recombines TRBV30 with TRBJ2-1, with D uncertain. The CDR3 sequence is 13 residues long. Trimming shortened V by 4 bases and J by 0 bases, and 7 bases separated the two germline ends. The germline V gene encodes CDR1 GTSNPN and CDR2 SVGIG (reference sequence). The DNA for the CDR3 is TGTGCCTGGAATGGTGGCTCCTACAATGAGCAGTTCTTC. Protein: CAWNGGSYNEQFF.

This sequence joins TRBV29-1 and TRBJ1-2; the match to TRBD1 covers 10 bases. Germline CDR1 reads SQVTM; CDR2 reads ANQGSEA. The CDR3 has 12 amino acids. V was clipped by 7 bases and J by 8 bases; unmatched bases: 7. This CDR3 reads CSAIGQGEGYTF. The CDR3 bases are TGCAGCGCCATCGGACAGGGGGAAGGCTACACCTTC.

The V call is TRBV18, the J call TRBJ2-5; TRBD1 is a possible D gene (6 bases). V was shortened by 3 bases and J by 7 bases, with 15 bases between the two germline ends. Germline values: CDR1 KGHSH, CDR2 LQKENI. The CDR3 is 14 residues long. CDR3 protein: CASSPDWDTGTQYF. For the CDR3, the DNA is TGTGCCAGCTCACCGGATTGGGACACAGGGACCCAGTACTTC.

The chain recombines TRBV6-6 with TRBJ2-5; 12 nucleotides match TRBD2. Germline V gene data show CDR1 as MNHNY and CDR2 as SVGAGI (reference sequence). V was pared by 6 bases and J by 3 bases, with 5 bases of the junction left unmatched. CDR3 length: 15 amino acids. This chain's CDR3 is CASSLGLAGEETQYF. The CDR3 DNA follows: TGTGCCAGCAGCCTGGGACTAGCGGGCGAAGAGACCCAGTACTTC.

The chain couples TRBV16 to TRBJ1-2; 9 nucleotides agree with TRBD1. Unmatched junction bases numbered 2, after V lost 4 bases and J lost 2 bases. Germline values: CDR1 KGHSY, CDR2 FQNENV. The CDR3 sequence is 14 residues long. The CDR3 DNA reads as TGTGCCAGCAGCCTCGGACAGGGGAACTATGGCTACACCTTC. As protein: CASSLGQGNYGYTF.

This chain uses TRBV29-1 with TRBJ2-7; D gene uncertain. CDR1 and CDR2 (germline): SQVTM, ANQGSEA. The CDR3 is made up of 13 amino acids. The V end lost 1 base, the J end lost 3 bases, and 10 bases lay between the germline ends. DNA of the CDR3: TGCAGCGTTGAAGGCCAGCCGGGCTACGAGCAGTACTTC. This translates into CSVEGQPGYEQYF.

This clone was recorded a few times. This chain connects TRBV18 to TRBJ2-1; D is ambiguous. The CDR3 is made up of 13 amino acids. V lost 1 base, J lost 3 bases, and 4 bases lay in between. Germline V gene lookup returns CDR1 KGHSH and CDR2 LQKENI. The CDR3 DNA follows: TGTGCCAGCTCACCACGGGACTACAATGAGCAGTTCTTC. It yields the protein CASSPRDYNEQFF.

The chain combines TRBV4-2 with TRBJ1-2; D is unclear. The CDR3 totals 13 residues. V gave up 0 bases and J gave up 4 bases, with 6 bases separating them. Per germline, CDR1 LGHNA and CDR2 YNFKEQ. The CDR3 region has the DNA TGTGCCAGCAGCCAAGATCTCCGCTATGGCTACACCTTC. Translation: CASSQDLRYGYTF.

This clone was seen a few times. The rearrangement uses TRBV29-1 and TRBJ2-5, with 7 nucleotides matching TRBD1. The CDR3 contains 12 residues. Germline-derived CDR1 and CDR2 are SQVTM and ANQGSEA. V lost 7 bases to trimming and J lost 4 bases; unmatched junction nucleotides: 6. As DNA, the CDR3 is TGCAGCGAATACAGGGGTTCAGAGACCCAGTACTTC. Translation: CSEYRGSETQYF.

This clone was counted once. The chain links TRBV9 to TRBJ2-1, with D unclear. Germline V gene lookup returns CDR1 SGDLS and CDR2 YYNGEE. V shed 0 bases and J shed 10 bases, with 11 bases lying between them. The CDR3 covers 13 residues. As DNA, the CDR3 is TGTGCCAGCAGCGTAGCCGTCTCGGCCGAGCAGTTCTTC. It is translated as CASSVAVSAEQFF.

This chain links TRBV7-9 with TRBJ2-1, with D perhaps TRBD1 (5 bases). This CDR3 has 13 residues. The germline V gene has CDR1 SEHNR and CDR2 FQNEAQ (reference sequence). V dropped 2 bases and J dropped 6 bases, with 8 bases sitting between them. The CDR3 sequence is CASSLQGSNEQFF. CDR3 in DNA: TGTGCCAGCAGCTTACAGGGATCCAATGAGCAGTTCTTC.

The CDR3 here is CASNPLLGTEAFF. The CDR3 DNA is TGTGCCAGCAACCCCCTGCTTGGCACTGAAGCTTTCTTT. The chain uses TRBV7-2 and TRBJ1-1; D is uncertain. Trimming stripped 7 bases from V and 4 bases from J, with 13 bases between. This CDR3 spans 13 amino acids. Per the germline V gene, CDR1 is SGHTA and CDR2 is FQGNSA. The full variable domain, with the rest looked up from reference TRBV7-2 and TRBJ1-1, is GAGVSQSPSNKVTEKGKDVELRCDPISGHTALYWYRQSLGQGLEFLIYFQGNSAPDKSGLPSDRFSAERTGGSVSTLTIQRTQQEDSAVYLCASNPLLGTEAFFGQGTRLTVV.

The genes are TRBV7-9 and TRBJ2-1; 11 nucleotides agree with TRBD2. Per the germline V gene, CDR1 is SEHNR and CDR2 is FQNEAQ (reference sequence). The CDR3 runs 17 residues. V lost 6 bases to trimming and J lost 6 bases; unmatched junction nucleotides: 13. The CDR3 DNA reads TGTGCCAGCAGTCTTCGCGCACTAGCGGGAGTTGGCAATGAGCAGTTCTTC. Its translation is CASSLRALAGVGNEQFF.

The V and J genes are TRBV29-1 and TRBJ2-7; 10 bases map to TRBD1. The CDR3 extends over 13 amino acids. Germline V lookup: CDR1 SQVTM, CDR2 ANQGSEA. V shed 7 bases, J shed 5 bases, and the junction held 8 bases outside the gene matches. Written as DNA, the CDR3 is TGCAGCGGCCTGGACAGGGGGGTCAACGAGCAGTACTTC. This sequence encodes CSGLDRGVNEQYF.

The gene calls are TRBV9 and TRBJ2-1, with 13 bases aligning to TRBD2. The CDR3 loop spans 15 amino acids. The V gene end was trimmed by 4 bases and the J gene end by 7 bases; junction bases not matched to a gene: 5. The germline gives CDR1 SGDLS, CDR2 YYNGEE. The DNA for the CDR3 is TGTGCCAGCAGCTCCAGGACTAGCGGGAGAAATGAGCAGTTCTTC. This gives the protein CASSSRTSGRNEQFF. Using reference TRBV9 and TRBJ2-1 for the parts outside the CDR3, the full variable domain is DSGVTQTPKHLITATGQRVTLRCSPRSGDLSVYWYQQSLDQGLQFLIQYYNGEERAKGNILERFSAQQFPDLHSELNLSSLELGDSALYFCASSSRTSGRNEQFFGPGTRLTVL.

The genes are TRBV29-1 and TRBJ2-3, with 8 nucleotides matching TRBD1. Germline CDR1 SQVTM, CDR2 ANQGSEA. The trim removed 7 bases at V and 0 bases at J, leaving 6 bases unmatched. The CDR3 extends over 14 amino acids. The CDR3 region has the DNA TGCAGCGCAGACAGGGGCACTAGCACAGATACGCAGTATTTT. Translating it yields CSADRGTSTDTQYF.

This clone came up a few times. The chain couples TRBV15 to TRBJ2-1; D gene ambiguous. The V gene lost 0 bases and the J gene lost 6 bases, with 9 bases spanning the gap. There are 14 residues in the CDR3. CDR1 and CDR2 from the germline V gene are LNHNV and YYDKDF (reference sequence). The CDR3 region has the DNA TGTGCCACCAGCAGAGATGGCACGGGCAATGAGCAGTTCTTC. Translating it yields CATSRDGTGNEQFF.

The rearrangement links TRBV9 to TRBJ2-5, with D uncertain. This CDR3 contains 15 residues. V was shortened by 4 bases and J by 5 bases, with 18 bases between the two germline ends. CDR1 is SGDLS and CDR2 is YYNGEE in the germline V gene. The CDR3 bases are TGTGCCAGCAGCCTAGGGTCCCCCAGCACGGAGACCCAGTACTTC. The encoded protein is CASSLGSPSTETQYF.

The chain links TRBV30 to TRBJ2-3; a possible D gene is TRBD1 (6 bases). Germline V gives CDR1 GTSNPN, CDR2 SVGIG (reference sequence). CDR3 length: 14 amino acids. V lost 4 bases and J lost 5, with 16 bases in between. The CDR3 protein is CAWNPQGPGDTQYF. CDR3 nucleotides: TGTGCCTGGAACCCGCAGGGGCCGGGAGATACGCAGTATTTT.

The chain combines TRBV30 with TRBJ1-6; D call uncertain. With 2 bases removed from V and 8 bases from J, the gap between germline ends came to 16 bases. Germline values: CDR1 GTSNPN, CDR2 SVGIG (reference sequence). This CDR3 has 15 residues. The CDR3 DNA sequence: TGTGCCTGGAGTTACTCCGGGCTCCGCTATTCACCCCTCCACTTT. Translated, it gives CAWSYSGLRYSPLHF.